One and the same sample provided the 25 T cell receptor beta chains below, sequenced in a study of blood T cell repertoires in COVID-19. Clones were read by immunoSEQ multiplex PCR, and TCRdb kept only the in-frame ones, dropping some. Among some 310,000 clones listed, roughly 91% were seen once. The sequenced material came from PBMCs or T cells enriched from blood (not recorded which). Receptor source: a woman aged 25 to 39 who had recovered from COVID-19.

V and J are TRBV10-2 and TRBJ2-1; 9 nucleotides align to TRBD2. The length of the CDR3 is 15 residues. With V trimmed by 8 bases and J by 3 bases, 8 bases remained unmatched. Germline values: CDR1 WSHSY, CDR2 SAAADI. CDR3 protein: CASRREGSIYNEQFF. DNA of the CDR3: TGCGCCAGCCGGCGGGAGGGCTCTATCTACAATGAGCAGTTCTTC.

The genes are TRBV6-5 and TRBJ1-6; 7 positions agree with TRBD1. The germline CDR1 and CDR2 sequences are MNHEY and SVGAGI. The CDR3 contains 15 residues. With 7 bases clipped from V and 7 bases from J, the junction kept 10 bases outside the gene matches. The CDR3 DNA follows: TGTGCCAGCACCGGACCGGGACAGAGCAATTCACCCCTCCACTTT. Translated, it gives CASTGPGQSNSPLHF.

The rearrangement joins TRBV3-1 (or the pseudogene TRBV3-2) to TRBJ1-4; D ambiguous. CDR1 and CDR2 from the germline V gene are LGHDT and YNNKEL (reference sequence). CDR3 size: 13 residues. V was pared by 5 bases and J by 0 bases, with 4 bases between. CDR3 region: CASSYATNEKLFF. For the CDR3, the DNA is TGTGCCAGCAGCTATGCAACTAATGAAAAACTGTTTTTT.

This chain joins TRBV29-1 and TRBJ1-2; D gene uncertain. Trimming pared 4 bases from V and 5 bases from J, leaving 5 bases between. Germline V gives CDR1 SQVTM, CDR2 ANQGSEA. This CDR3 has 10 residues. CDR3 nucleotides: TGCAGCGTTGGGCAATATGGCTACACCTTC. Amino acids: CSVGQYGYTF.

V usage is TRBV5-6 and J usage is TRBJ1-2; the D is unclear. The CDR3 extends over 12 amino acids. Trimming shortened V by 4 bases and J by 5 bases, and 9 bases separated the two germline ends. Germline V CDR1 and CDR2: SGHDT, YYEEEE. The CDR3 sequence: CASSPRDYGYTF. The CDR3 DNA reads TGTGCCAGCAGCCCCCGGGATTATGGCTACACCTTC.

Here the CDR3 reads CASSLQFSGELFF. The CDR3 bases are TGTGCCAGCAGCTTACAGTTTTCGGGGGAGCTGTTTTTT. The rearrangement joins TRBV7-3 to TRBJ2-2; D unresolved. Trimming took 2 bases from V and 8 from J, leaving 9 bases between them. This CDR3 region has 13 residues. Germline assignment: CDR1 SGHTA and CDR2 FQGTGA.

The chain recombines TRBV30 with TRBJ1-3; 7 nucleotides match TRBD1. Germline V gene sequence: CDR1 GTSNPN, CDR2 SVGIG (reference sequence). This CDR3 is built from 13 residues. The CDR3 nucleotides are TGTGCATTATACAGGGGTGCCGGAAACACCATATATTTT. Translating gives CALYRGAGNTIYF.

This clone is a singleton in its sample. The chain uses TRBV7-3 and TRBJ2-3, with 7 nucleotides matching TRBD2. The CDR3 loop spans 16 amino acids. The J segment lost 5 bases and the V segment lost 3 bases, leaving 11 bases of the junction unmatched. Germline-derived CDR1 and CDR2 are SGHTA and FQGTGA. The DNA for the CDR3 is TGTGCCAGCAGCTTGGAACGGGACTACGTCCAAGATACGCAGTATTTT. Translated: CASSLERDYVQDTQYF. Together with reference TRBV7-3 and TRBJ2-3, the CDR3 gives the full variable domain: GAGVSQTPSNKVTEKGKYVELRCDPISGHTALYWYRQSLGQGPEFLIYFQGTGAADDSGLPNDRFFAVRPEGSVSTLKIQRTERGDSAVYLCASSLERDYVQDTQYFGPGTRLTVL.

The CDR3 coding sequence is TGTGCCAGCAGCTTGGGGACTAGCGGATACACAGATACGCAGTATTTT. Its protein is CASSLGTSGYTDTQYF. The chain links TRBV5-4 to TRBJ2-3, with 10 bases aligning to TRBD2. The CDR3 sequence is 16 residues long. Germline V lookup: CDR1 SGHNT, CDR2 YYREEE (reference sequence). V lost 0 bases, J lost 2 bases, and 3 bases stayed unmatched.

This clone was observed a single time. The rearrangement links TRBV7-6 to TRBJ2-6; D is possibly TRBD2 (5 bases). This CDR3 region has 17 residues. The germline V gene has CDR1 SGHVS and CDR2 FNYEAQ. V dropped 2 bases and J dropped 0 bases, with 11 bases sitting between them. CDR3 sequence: CASSLSAGFSGANVLTF. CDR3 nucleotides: TGTGCCAGCAGCTTATCCGCGGGCTTCTCTGGGGCCAACGTCCTGACTTTC. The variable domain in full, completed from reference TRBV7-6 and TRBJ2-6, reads GAGVSQSPRYKVTKRGQDVALRCDPISGHVSLYWYRQALGQGPEFLTYFNYEAQQDKSGLPNDRFSAERPEGSISTLTIQRTEQRDSAMYRCASSLSAGFSGANVLTFGAGSRLTVL.

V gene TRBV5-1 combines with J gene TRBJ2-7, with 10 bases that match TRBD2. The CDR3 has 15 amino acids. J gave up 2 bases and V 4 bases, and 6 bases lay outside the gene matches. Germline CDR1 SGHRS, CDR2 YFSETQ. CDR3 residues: CASSNVLAGPYEQYF. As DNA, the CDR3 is TGCGCCAGCAGCAACGTACTAGCGGGACCCTACGAGCAGTACTTC.

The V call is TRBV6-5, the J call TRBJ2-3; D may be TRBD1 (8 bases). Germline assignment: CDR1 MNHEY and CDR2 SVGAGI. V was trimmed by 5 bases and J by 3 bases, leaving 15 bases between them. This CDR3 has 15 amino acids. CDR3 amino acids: CASSPDRGGTDTQYF. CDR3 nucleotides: TGTGCCAGCAGTCCAGACAGGGGAGGGACAGATACGCAGTATTTT.

The CDR3 DNA reads TGTGCCAGCAGCTTGAGTGGAGCCACTCACACAGATACGCAGTATTTT. As protein: CASSLSGATHTDTQYF. The rearrangement links TRBV5-4 to TRBJ2-3; D is unclear. This CDR3 contains 16 residues. Germline V gene data show CDR1 as SGHNT and CDR2 as YYREEE (reference sequence). V was shortened by 1 base and J by 2 bases, with 14 bases between the two germline ends.

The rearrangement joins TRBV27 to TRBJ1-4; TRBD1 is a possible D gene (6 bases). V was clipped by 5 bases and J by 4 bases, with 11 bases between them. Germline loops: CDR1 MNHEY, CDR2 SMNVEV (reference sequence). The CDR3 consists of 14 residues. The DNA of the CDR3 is TGTGCCAGCAGTCTGGGACACCTTAATGAAAAACTGTTTTTT. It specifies CASSLGHLNEKLFF. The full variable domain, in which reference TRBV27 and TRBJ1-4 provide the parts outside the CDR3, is EAQVTQNPRYLITVTGKKLTVTCSQNMNHEYMSWYRQDPGLGLRQIYYSMNVEVTDKGDVPEGYKVSRKEKRNFPLILESPSPNQTSLYFCASSLGHLNEKLFFGSGTQLSVL.

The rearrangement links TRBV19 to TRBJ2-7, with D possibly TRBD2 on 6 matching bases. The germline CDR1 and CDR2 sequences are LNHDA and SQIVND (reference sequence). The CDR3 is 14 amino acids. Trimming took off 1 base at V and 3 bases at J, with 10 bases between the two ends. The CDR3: CASSIAGEFYEQYF. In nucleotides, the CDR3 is TGTGCCAGTAGTATAGCGGGAGAATTCTACGAGCAGTACTTC.

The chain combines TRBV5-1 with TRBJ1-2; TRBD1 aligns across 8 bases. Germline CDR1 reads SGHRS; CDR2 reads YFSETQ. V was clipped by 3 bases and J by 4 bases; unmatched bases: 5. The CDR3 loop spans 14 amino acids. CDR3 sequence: CASSSDREGYGYTF. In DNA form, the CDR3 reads TGCGCCAGCAGCTCGGACAGGGAGGGCTATGGCTACACCTTC.

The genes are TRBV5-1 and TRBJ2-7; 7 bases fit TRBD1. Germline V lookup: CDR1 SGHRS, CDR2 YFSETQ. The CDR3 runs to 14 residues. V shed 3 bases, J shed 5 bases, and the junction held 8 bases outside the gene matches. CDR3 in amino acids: CASSSPRTGNEQYF. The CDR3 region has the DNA TGCGCCAGCAGCTCACCCCGGACAGGTAACGAGCAGTACTTC.

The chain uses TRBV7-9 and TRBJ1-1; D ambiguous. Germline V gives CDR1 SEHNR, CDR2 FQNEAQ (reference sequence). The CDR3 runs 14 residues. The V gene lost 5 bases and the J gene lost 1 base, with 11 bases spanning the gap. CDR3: CASSLDGGNTEAFF. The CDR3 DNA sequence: TGTGCCAGCAGCCTAGACGGCGGGAACACTGAAGCTTTCTTT.

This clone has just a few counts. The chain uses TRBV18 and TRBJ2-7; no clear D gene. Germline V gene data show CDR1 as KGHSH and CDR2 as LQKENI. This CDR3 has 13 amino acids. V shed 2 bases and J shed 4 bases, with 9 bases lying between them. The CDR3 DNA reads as TGTGCCAGCTCACCAGAGGTACGGTACGAGCAGTACTTC. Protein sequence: CASSPEVRYEQYF.

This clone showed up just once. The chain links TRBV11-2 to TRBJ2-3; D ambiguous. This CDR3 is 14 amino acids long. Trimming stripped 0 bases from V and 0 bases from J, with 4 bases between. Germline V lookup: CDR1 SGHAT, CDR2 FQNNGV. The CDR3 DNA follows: TGTGCCAGCAGCTTAGACTATAGCACAGATACGCAGTATTTT. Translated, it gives CASSLDYSTDTQYF.

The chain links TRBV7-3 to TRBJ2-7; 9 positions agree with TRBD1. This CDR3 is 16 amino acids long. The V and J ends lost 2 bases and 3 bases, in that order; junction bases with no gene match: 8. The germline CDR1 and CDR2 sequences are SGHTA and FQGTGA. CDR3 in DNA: TGTGCCAGCAGCTTACAAGGGACAGGGAATTTCTACGAGCAGTACTTC. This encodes CASSLQGTGNFYEQYF.

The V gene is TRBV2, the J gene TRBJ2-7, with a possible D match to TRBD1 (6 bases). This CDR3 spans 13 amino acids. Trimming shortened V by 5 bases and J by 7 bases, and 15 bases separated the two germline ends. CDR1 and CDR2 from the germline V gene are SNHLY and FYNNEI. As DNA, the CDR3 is TGTGCCAGCAGTTCTGGGGGCTCGAGAGAGCAGTACTTC. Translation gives CASSSGGSREQYF.

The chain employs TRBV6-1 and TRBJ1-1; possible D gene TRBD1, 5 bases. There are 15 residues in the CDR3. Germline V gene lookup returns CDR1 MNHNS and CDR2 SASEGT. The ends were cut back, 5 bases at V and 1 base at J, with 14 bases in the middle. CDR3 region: CASSPEWTRNTEAFF. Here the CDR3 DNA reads TGTGCCAGCAGTCCCGAATGGACACGGAACACTGAAGCTTTCTTT.

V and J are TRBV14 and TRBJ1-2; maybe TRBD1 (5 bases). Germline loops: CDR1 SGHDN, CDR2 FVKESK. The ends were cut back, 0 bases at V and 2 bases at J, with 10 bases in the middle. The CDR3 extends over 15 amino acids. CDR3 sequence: CASSQDSRVNYGYTF. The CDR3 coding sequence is TGTGCCAGCAGCCAAGATTCCAGGGTCAACTATGGCTACACCTTC.

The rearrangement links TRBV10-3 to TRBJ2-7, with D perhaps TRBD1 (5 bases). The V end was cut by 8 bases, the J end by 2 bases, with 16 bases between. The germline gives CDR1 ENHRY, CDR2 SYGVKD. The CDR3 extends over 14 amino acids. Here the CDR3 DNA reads TGTGCCATCTATCAGGGTATCGGCCCCTACGAGCAGTACTTC. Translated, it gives CAIYQGIGPYEQYF.